This T cell receptor (beta chain) was sequenced during a study of blood T cell repertoires in COVID-19. Study summary: T cells, B-cell-depleted T cells, or PBMCs supplied cDNA or gDNA.

The table lists this clone with a few counts. This table comes from immunoSEQ multiplex PCR, and its TCRdb copy is limited to in-frame clones, with some not included. The table records about 330,000 clones, 87% of them present only once. This TCR was sampled from a man aged 30 to 39 with COVID-19, enrolled during active disease. The specimen was peripheral blood.

The CDR3 reads CASSETSGGGYNEQFF. The CDR3, as DNA: TGTGCCAGCAGTGAGACTAGCGGGGGGGGATACAATGAGCAGTTCTTC. The gene calls are TRBV6-4 and TRBJ2-1; 14 bases match TRBD2. The CDR3 has 16 amino acids. Germline CDR1 reads MRHNA; CDR2 reads SNTAGT. V lost 3 bases to trimming and J lost 4 bases; unmatched junction nucleotides: 2.